The clone carrying this T cell receptor beta chain showed up just a few times. The time point denotes: patch test 2, 6 weeks after DPC sensitization. As for treatment: therapeutic diphenylcyclopropenone sensitization with weekly scalp DPC. TCRdb reprocessed the RACE reads via MiXCR and lists one record per CDR3 protein. The sample includes about 350,000 distinct CDR3 sequences, about 6.3% of them seen just once. This record comes from a study of human T cells and chemical hapten exposure. Germline-derived CDR1 and CDR2 are PRHDT and FYEKMQ (reference sequence). The CDR3 contains 13 residues. V lost 7 bases to trimming and J lost 6 bases, with 16 bases between them.

Material: whole blood, obtained in connection with sensitization to the hapten diphenylcyclopropenone (DPC). The clonotype was recovered from a woman aged 18-35 years with alopecia areata. Some clones in this sample may be carry-over from other donors' samples. The chain employs TRBV13 and TRBJ2-7, with D maybe TRBD2 (7 bases). The DNA of the CDR3 is TGTGCCAGCAACAAACGGGGGGCACCCGAGCAGTACTTC. Amino acid sequence: CASNKRGAPEQYF.